One sample yielded the 16 T cell receptor gamma chains listed below, sequenced in a study of intestinal T cells in coeliac disease. Genomic DNA came from ten roughly 5-µm formalin-fixed paraffin-embedded scrolls per case. LymphoTrack primers amplified TRG sequences from roughly 210 ng of biopsy DNA. TCRdb applied CATT to the multiplex PCR reads for clone calling. The sample carries about 390 gamma-chain clones, roughly 50% recorded once. Source material: a duodenal biopsy. These receptors originate from a human donor with celiac disease.

There are a few counts of this clone. This clone may be a read error of a much larger clone one base away. This sample also contains other DNA sequences that code for the same CDR3. The chain carries TRGV2 and TRGJP2. The CDR3 runs to 15 residues. Germline values: CDR1 EGSNGY, CDR2 YDSYNSKV. The CDR3 bases are TGTGCCACCTGGGACGGCCTAAGTAGTGATTGGATTAAGACGTTT. It specifies CATWDGLSSDWIKTF.

The genes are TRGV4 and TRGJ1 or TRGJ2. The CDR3 has 10 residues. Germline V gene lookup returns CDR1 EGSTGY and CDR2 YDSYTSSV. This CDR3 reads CAPGRWKKLF. DNA of the CDR3: TGTGCACCTGGGAGATGGAAGAAACTCTTT.

The CDR3, as DNA: TGTGCTGCGTGGGAACCACTTGGTTGGTTCAAGATATTT. It is translated as CAAWEPLGWFKIF. This chain uses TRGV10 with TRGJP1. TRGV10 is assigned to the ORF class and has an uncertain function. The CDR3 is 13 amino acids. J lost 7 bases, V lost 8 bases, and 8 bases had no gene match.

This chain joins TRGV3 and TRGJ1 or TRGJ2. Trimming removed 3 bases from V and 10 bases from J; junction bases left unmatched: 9. The germline V gene encodes CDR1 VTNTFY and CDR2 YDVSTARD (reference sequence). CDR3 length: 12 residues. Here the CDR3 DNA reads TGTGCCACCTGGGACGAAGGGTGGAAGAAACTCTTT. Translated, it gives CATWDEGWKKLF.

Points on this clone: The protein held in TCRdb is that of a much larger clone and does not match this DNA's translation at residue 8, likely because of a read error; the protein shown is translated from the DNA. The rearrangement joins TRGV9 to TRGJP2. The CDR3 contains 15 residues. CDR1 and CDR2 (germline): GITISATS, ISYDGTV (reference sequence). V lost 0 bases to trimming and J lost 3 bases; unmatched junction nucleotides: 4. The CDR3 bases are TGTGCCTTGTGGGAGGTGAATGGTAGTGATTGGATCAAGACGTTT. Its protein is CALWEVNGSDWIKTF.

This clone is deemed hyperexpanded. CDR3 loop: CATWDRPSPNYKKLF. CDR3 DNA: TGTGCCACCTGGGACAGGCCAAGTCCGAATTATAAGAAACTCTTT. The chain combines TRGV5 with TRGJ1 or TRGJ2. Germline V CDR1 and CDR2: VINAFY, YDVSNSKD. This CDR3 has 15 amino acids. The ends lost 0 bases at V and 5 bases at J; junction bases unmatched: 10.

This clone has a handful of counts. The mismatch at residue 8 between this DNA's translation and the TCRdb protein of a much larger clone likely reflects a read error; the protein shown is translated from the DNA. The chain couples TRGV2 to TRGJ1 or TRGJ2. Germline V lookup: CDR1 EGSNGY, CDR2 YDSYNSKV. V lost 1 base to trimming and J lost 2 bases; unmatched junction nucleotides: 5. There are 14 residues in the CDR3. The CDR3 region is CATWDGLDYYKKLF. CDR3 DNA: TGTGCCACCTGGGACGGACTTGATTATTATAAGAAACTCTTT.

The chain links TRGV4 to TRGJ1 or TRGJ2. Germline loops: CDR1 EGSTGY, CDR2 YDSYTSSV. The CDR3 runs 13 residues. V lost 2 bases and J lost 7; bases outside the gene matches: 8. CDR3 sequence: CATWDESEYKKLF. In DNA, the CDR3 is TGTGCCACCTGGGATGAGAGCGAGTATAAGAAACTCTTT.

This clone was seen only once. The CDR3 bases are TGTGCCACCTGGGATGATTATACCACTGGTTGGTTCAAGATATTT. Translation: CATWDDYTTGWFKIF. The chain links TRGV4 to TRGJP1. Looked up from germline, CDR1 is EGSTGY and CDR2 is YDSYTSSV. The CDR3 runs to 15 residues. Trimming removed 2 bases from V and 0 bases from J; junction bases left unmatched: 3.

Relative to its sample, this clone is large. The chain recombines TRGV2 with TRGJP2. V lost 0 bases to trimming and J lost 2 bases; unmatched junction nucleotides: 6. There are 16 residues in the CDR3. Germline CDR1 is EGSNGY and CDR2 is YDSYNSKV. The CDR3 loop reads CATWDGGRSSDWIKTF. The DNA for the CDR3 is TGTGCCACCTGGGACGGGGGGAGAAGTAGTGATTGGATCAAGACGTTT.

The chain employs TRGV3 and TRGJ1 or TRGJ2. This CDR3 is built from 12 residues. With 2 bases clipped from V and 8 bases from J, the junction kept 6 bases outside the gene matches. The germline V gene has CDR1 VTNTFY and CDR2 YDVSTARD (reference sequence). CDR3 nucleotides: TGTGCCACCTGGGACATTTCGAATAAGAAACTCTTT. It encodes CATWDISNKKLF.

Remarks on this clone: A much larger clone sits a single nucleotide away, making a read error possible. V gene TRGV4 combines with J gene TRGJ1 or TRGJ2. CDR1 and CDR2 (germline): EGSTGY, YDSYTSSV. CDR3 length: 11 residues. CDR3 DNA: TGCGCCACCTGGGATGGGCGGGGGAAACTCTTT. Encoded protein: CATWDGRGKLF.

A note on this clone: This may be a read error: a much more frequent sequence differs by one nucleotide. The chain joins TRGV4 to TRGJ1 or TRGJ2. CDR1 is EGSTGY, CDR2 YDSYTSSV, per germline. The CDR3 loop spans 11 amino acids. The J segment lost 3 bases and the V segment lost 6 bases, leaving 2 bases of the junction unmatched. CDR3 coding DNA: TGTGCCACCTGGCCTTATTATAAGAAACTCTTT. It specifies CATWPYYKKLF.

As for this clone: The TCRdb protein comes from a much larger clone and disagrees with this DNA's translation at residue 5, likely due to a read error; the protein given here is derived from the DNA. The chain carries TRGV8 and TRGJ1 or TRGJ2. This CDR3 is built from 13 residues. The J segment lost 0 bases and the V segment lost 5 bases, leaving 4 bases of the junction unmatched. Germline V gene lookup returns CDR1 VENAVY and CDR2 YDSYNSRV. The CDR3 loop reads CATWALNYYKKLF. CDR3 nucleotides: TGTGCCACCTGGGCCCTGAATTATTATAAGAAACTCTTT.

This clone was seen a few times. V and J are TRGV4 and TRGJ1 or TRGJ2. Germline V gene data show CDR1 as EGSTGY and CDR2 as YDSYTSSV. The CDR3 has 14 residues. J lost 3 bases, V lost 6 bases, and 11 bases had no gene match. CDR3 amino acids: CATWMREFYYKKLF. The CDR3 coding sequence is TGTGCCACCTGGATGCGCGAATTTTATTATAAGAAACTCTTT.

The chain recombines TRGV10 with TRGJ1 or TRGJ2. TRGV10 qualifies as an ORF whose function is uncertain. V lost 12 bases and J lost 10; bases outside the gene matches: 10. The CDR3 is made up of 10 amino acids. The DNA for the CDR3 is TGTGCTGCATCGTTCTTAAAGAAACTCTTT. It encodes CAASFLKKLF.